This entry is about one TCR beta chain. What this receptor recognizes is not known. No base qualities exist here, and no much larger clone lies one base off it. The data are from a study of T-cell memory formation after mild COVID-19 (dated by TCRdb to 2020 to 2022). General notes on the study: TCR sequence clusters from the two donors were largely donor specific. In a couple of donors, T-cell clones that expanded and contracted after mild COVID-19 were tracked by sequencing TCRalpha and TCRbeta repertoires over time. Two young, previously healthy adult volunteers made up the cohort, one male and one female.

The research as a whole found: Clones that contracted from day 15 to 85 showed balanced CD4/CD8 phenotypes, whereas a second wave of clones that expanded from day 15 to 37 leaned towards CD4+. SARS-CoV-2 specificity was not confirmed for the second-wave clones peaking on day 37. Only a couple of mild cases were covered in the study, and larger cohorts including severe cases with pre-infection samples were considered necessary. Some responding clones were found in pre-infection memory, which suggests that pre-existing cross-reactive memory T cells took part in the SARS-CoV-2 response. Contracting CD4+ clones turned up mainly in the CM and EM memory subsets, whereas EMRA was where CD8+ clones were enriched.

Sequencing relied on an Illumina NovaSeq 6000. TCRalpha and TCRbeta cDNA libraries were built by 5'RACE with constant-segment primers, adding sample barcodes and unique molecular identifiers. RNA was extracted from every sample with Trizol reagent. The libraries were amplified in two PCR steps, and the second step added a second sample barcode and Illumina TruSeq adapters. Sequencing of libraries was performed on an Illumina NovaSeq with 2 x 150 bp paired-end reads. The study's own analysis went as follows. Reads were demultiplexed and collapsed into UMI-guided consensus sequences with migec v1.2.7. Using mixcr v2.1.11, the UMI consensuses were aligned to TRA and TRB V and J templates and assembled into clonotypes. A clonotype was counted as expanded or contracted only if both edgeR and NoisET called the change significant, with noise models trained on biological replicates. For edgeR calls, a false discovery rate-adjusted p below 0.01 and a log2 fold-change threshold of 1 were applied. As an exploratory analysis of dynamics, max-normalized trajectories of the 1000 most abundant clonotypes were examined by PCA with hierarchical clustering. Separately sequenced CD4+ and CD8+ repertoires were used to assign a CD4 or CD8 phenotype to each responding clone. TCRdb itself trimmed the public reads at Q25 with fastp, ran MiXCR and retained productive beta chains. Merged by CDR3 protein, the rows form single entries marked with the most common genes and DNA. Here the V and J calls rest on TCRdb's processing, not on the authors' analysis. Within this sample are 350,000 to 450,000 distinct CDR3 sequences, with approximately 15% of them counted one time only. The ten most abundant clones make up less than 25% of the sample.

PBMCs were isolated by Ficoll-Paque density gradient centrifugation. Taken from cysteine to phenylalanine, the CDR3 has 13 residues. Kept here is only the CDR3 DNA, which spans 39 bases and is read in frame from base 1. Between the V and J ends, shortened by 7 bases and 4 bases respectively, the junction contains 11 bases. The receptor chain draws on TRBV12-3 or TRBV12-4 and TRBJ1-3, with no D gene named confidently. The sequence derives from a man between 18 and 35 years old who had mild COVID-19 (a few samples of this study predate the infection). The sample titles of this study are shuffled in the database, so cell type and time point are left out; the donor was told from shared clones. The sequenced material came from PBMCs or a T cell subset sorted from them (not recorded which). The encoded CDR3 is CASTTTGGNTIYF. The DNA is TGTGCCAGCACCACGACGGGAGGAAACACCATATATTTT.